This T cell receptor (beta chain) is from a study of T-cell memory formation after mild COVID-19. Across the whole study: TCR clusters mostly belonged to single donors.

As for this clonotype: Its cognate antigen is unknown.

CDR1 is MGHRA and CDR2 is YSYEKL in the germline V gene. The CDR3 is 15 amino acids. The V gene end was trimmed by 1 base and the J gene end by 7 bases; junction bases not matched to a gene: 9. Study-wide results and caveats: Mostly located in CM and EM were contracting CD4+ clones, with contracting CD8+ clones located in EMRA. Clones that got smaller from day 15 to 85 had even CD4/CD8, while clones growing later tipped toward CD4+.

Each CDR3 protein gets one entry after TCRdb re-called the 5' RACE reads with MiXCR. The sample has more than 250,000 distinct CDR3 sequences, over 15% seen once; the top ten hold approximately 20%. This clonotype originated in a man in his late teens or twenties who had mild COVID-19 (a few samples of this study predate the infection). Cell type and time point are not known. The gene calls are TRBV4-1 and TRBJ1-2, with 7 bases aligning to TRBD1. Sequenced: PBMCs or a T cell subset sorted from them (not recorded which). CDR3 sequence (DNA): TGCGCCAGCAGCCAAGGAGACAGGGTGAGATCTGGCTACACCTTC. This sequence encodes CASSQGDRVRSGYTF.